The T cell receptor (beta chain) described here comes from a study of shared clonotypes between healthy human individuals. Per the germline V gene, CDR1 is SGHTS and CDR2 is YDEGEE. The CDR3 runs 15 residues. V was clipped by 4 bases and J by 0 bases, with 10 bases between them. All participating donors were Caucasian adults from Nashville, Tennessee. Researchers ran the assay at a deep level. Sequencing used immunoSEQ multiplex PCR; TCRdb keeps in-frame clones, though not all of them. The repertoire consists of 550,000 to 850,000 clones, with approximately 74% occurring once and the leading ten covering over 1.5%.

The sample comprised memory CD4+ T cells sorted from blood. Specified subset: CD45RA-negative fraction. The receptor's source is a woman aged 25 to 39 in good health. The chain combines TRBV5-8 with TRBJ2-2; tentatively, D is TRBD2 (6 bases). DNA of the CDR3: TGTGCCAGCAGCCCCGGACTAACGAACACCGGGGAGCTGTTTTTT. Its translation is CASSPGLTNTGELFF. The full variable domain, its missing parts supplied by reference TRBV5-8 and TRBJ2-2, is EAGVTQSPTHLIKTRGQQATLRCSPISGHTSVYWYQQALGLGLQFLLWYDEGEERNRGNFPPRFSGRQFPNYSSELNVNALELEDSALYLCASSPGLTNTGELFFGEGSRLTVL.